These 31 T cell receptor beta chains came from one sample sequenced in a study of T cells in Graves' hyperthyroidism and ophthalmopathy. RNA transcripts served as the template for amplifying TCR beta CDR3 regions. A first-round RT-PCR of the TCR CDR3 used the HTBI primer set. TCRdb recomputed calls from the multiplex PCR reads with MiXCR, one row per CDR3 protein. The table records roughly 290,000 distinct CDR3 sequences, over 15% of them present only once. Material: blood. The receptors were sampled from a woman between 55 and 75 years old with Graves' ophthalmopathy.

This clonotype was recorded at least ten times. This chain joins TRBV6-1 and TRBJ2-7; D is possibly TRBD1 (5 bases). This CDR3 spans 14 amino acids. Trimming left V 2 bases short and J 3 bases short, with 11 bases between. The germline V gene has CDR1 MNHNS and CDR2 SASEGT. The CDR3 protein is CASSEQGLSYEQYF. Written as DNA, the CDR3 is TGTGCCAGCAGTGAACAGGGTTTGAGCTACGAGCAGTACTTC.

The sample holds many counts of this clonotype. The chain has TRBV5-1 and TRBJ1-4, with 11 nucleotides matching TRBD1. CDR3 length: 15 residues. V dropped 5 bases and J dropped 3; count of bases not matched to a gene: 3. The germline gives CDR1 SGHRS, CDR2 YFSETQ. CDR3 sequence: CASRDRGQSNEKLFF. The CDR3, as DNA: TGCGCCAGCAGGGACAGGGGGCAATCTAATGAAAAACTGTTTTTT.

This clonotype was recorded at least ten times. CDR3 sequence: CASSPGLEQPQHF. The CDR3 DNA sequence: TGTGCCAGCAGTCCGGGTCTCGAGCAGCCCCAGCATTTT. The chain recombines TRBV12-3 or TRBV12-4 with TRBJ1-5; D remains ambiguous. V was trimmed by 5 bases and J by 7 bases, leaving 12 bases between them. The length of the CDR3 is 13 residues.

This clonotype was seen ten or more times. The chain couples TRBV3-1 to TRBJ2-1; no clear D gene. The V gene's germline CDR1 is LGHDT and CDR2 YNNKEL (reference sequence). This CDR3 contains 15 residues. V was cut by 0 bases and J by 9 bases, with 15 bases left in between. The CDR3 DNA reads as TGTGCCAGCAGCCAAGATTTCACGACGATGGGTGAGCAGTTCTTC. Its translation is CASSQDFTTMGEQFF.

There are many counts of this clonotype. The chain employs TRBV11-2 and TRBJ2-3; D may be TRBD1 (5 bases). The CDR3 runs 15 residues. Per germline, CDR1 SGHAT and CDR2 FQNNGV. The V and J ends lost 1 base and 0 bases respectively, with 8 bases between them. The CDR3: CASSLVGHSTDTQYF. The CDR3 DNA sequence: TGTGCCAGCAGCTTAGTTGGACATAGCACAGATACGCAGTATTTT.

In its sample, this clonotype was seen a few times. The chain couples TRBV5-1 to TRBJ1-2; the D gene is possibly TRBD1 (6 bases). Germline V gene data show CDR1 as SGHRS and CDR2 as YFSETQ. V was pared by 4 bases and J by 5 bases, with 12 bases between. The CDR3 length is 13 residues. CDR3 sequence reads: CASSKQGQYGYTF. DNA for the CDR3: TGCGCCAGCAGCAAACAAGGACAGTATGGCTACACCTTC.

The chain has TRBV7-6 and TRBJ2-5; TRBD2 matches at 16 bases. CDR3 length: 18 amino acids. CDR1 and CDR2 from the germline V gene are SGHVS and FNYEAQ. The V segment lost 1 base and the J segment 4 bases; nucleotides outside the gene matches: 6. CDR3 DNA: TGTGCCAGCAGCTTAGGGGGACTAGCGGGAGGGCCTCCAGAGACCCAGTACTTC. Translated: CASSLGGLAGGPPETQYF.

In this sample, this clonotype turned up many times. The chain joins TRBV28 to TRBJ2-7; 8 bases line up with TRBD2. The CDR3 is made up of 16 amino acids. The J segment lost 5 bases and the V segment lost 7 bases, leaving 16 bases of the junction unmatched. The germline gives CDR1 MDHEN, CDR2 SYDVKM. CDR3 nucleotides: TGTGCCAGCATGAAAGGAGGATTTAGCGGGATCCACGAGCAGTACTTC. Its protein product is CASMKGGFSGIHEQYF.

In its sample, this clonotype was seen many times. The chain joins TRBV2 to TRBJ2-7; D gene unclear. This CDR3 has 13 residues. V lost 4 bases and J 1 base, leaving 8 bases between the germline ends. Germline lookup yields CDR1 SNHLY and CDR2 FYNNEI. The CDR3 sequence: CASSGRQSYEQYF. The CDR3 bases are TGTGCCAGCAGTGGACGGCAGTCCTACGAGCAGTACTTC.

Here the CDR3 reads CASSQNSGSYGYTF. In DNA form, the CDR3 reads TGCGCCAGCAGCCAGAACTCGGGGAGCTATGGCTACACCTTC. This rearrangement joins TRBV4-3 to TRBJ1-2; the D is unclear. This CDR3 region has 14 residues. Deletions cut 3 bases from V and 4 bases from J, with 12 bases between. Per the germline V gene, CDR1 is LGHNA and CDR2 is YSLEER.

This sequence joins TRBV20-1 and TRBJ1-6; TRBD1 is a possible D gene (5 bases). The germline CDR1 and CDR2 sequences are DFQATT and SNEGSKA (reference sequence). The CDR3 extends over 13 amino acids. V was cut by 3 bases and J by 7 bases, with 10 bases left in between. CDR3 nucleotide sequence: TGCAGTGCTAGCCCGCCAGGGAATTCACCCCTCCACTTT. Encoded protein: CSASPPGNSPLHF.

This clonotype appeared a few times. The gene calls are TRBV2 and TRBJ2-7; 7 nucleotides line up with TRBD1. Germline V CDR1 and CDR2: SNHLY, FYNNEI. This CDR3 contains 13 residues. V trimming: 5 bases; J trimming: 7 bases; junction bases outside the gene matches: 8. CDR3 coding DNA: TGTGCCAGCAGTTTGACAGGGACGGGGGAGCAGTACTTC. This codes for CASSLTGTGEQYF.

This clonotype was recorded a few times. The chain's CDR3 is CSAEGTTRFLETQYF. The DNA of the CDR3 is TGCAGTGCCGAGGGGACTACCCGCTTTTTAGAGACCCAGTACTTC. This chain joins TRBV20-1 and TRBJ2-5, with TRBD2 matching over 7 bases. The CDR3 contains 15 residues. Germline V CDR1 and CDR2: DFQATT, SNEGSKA (reference sequence). Trimming cost V 6 bases and J 4 bases; bases outside gene matches: 14.

This clonotype showed up just a few times. The chain recombines TRBV27 with TRBJ1-2, with D perhaps matching TRBD1 (6 bases). This CDR3 comprises 13 residues. Deletions cut 6 bases from V and 7 bases from J, with 15 bases between. Germline V lookup: CDR1 MNHEY, CDR2 SMNVEV (reference sequence). The CDR3 protein is CASSEGPRGGYTF. The CDR3 nucleotides are TGTGCCAGCAGCGAGGGGCCCAGGGGTGGCTACACCTTC.

This clonotype occurred many times. Sequence at one end of the junction differs from germline and may be a read error. V and J are TRBV3-1 and TRBJ1-1; D call uncertain. CDR3 length: 13 amino acids. CDR1 is LGHDT, CDR2 YNNKEL, per germline (reference sequence). The CDR3: CANSQGRNTEAFF. In DNA, the CDR3 is TGTGCCAACAGCCAAGGACGAAACACTGAAGCTTTCTTT.

This chain joins TRBV30 and TRBJ2-2; 9 bases align to TRBD2. This CDR3 is 15 amino acids long. V gave up 2 bases and J gave up 2 bases; unmatched junction bases: 3. Germline CDR1 is GTSNPN and CDR2 is SVGIG (reference sequence). CDR3 amino acids: CAWSTSGFNTGELFF. The CDR3 nucleotides are TGTGCCTGGAGTACTAGCGGGTTCAACACCGGGGAGCTGTTTTTT.

This clonotype was recorded at least ten times. The rearrangement links TRBV7-9 to TRBJ2-7, with TRBD2 matching over 11 bases. V shed 5 bases, J shed 4 bases, and the junction held 4 bases outside the gene matches. Germline assignment: CDR1 SEHNR and CDR2 FQNEAQ (reference sequence). The CDR3 consists of 14 residues. In DNA form, the CDR3 reads TGTGCCAGCAGCCAGGGACTAGCGGATTACGAGCAGTACTTC. Amino acid sequence: CASSQGLADYEQYF.

Of note for this clonotype: A read error is possible here, since a much larger clone lies one base away. CDR3 residues: CASSPRAQGPGYGYTF. In DNA, the CDR3 is TGTGCCAGCAGTCCAAGGGCCCAGGGGCCGGGCTATGGCTACACCTTC. The chain combines TRBV27 with TRBJ1-2; tentative D call: TRBD1 (6 bases). Per the germline V gene, CDR1 is MNHEY and CDR2 is SMNVEV (reference sequence). The CDR3 is made up of 16 amino acids. V lost 5 bases and J lost 4, with 20 bases in between.

In its sample, this clonotype was seen many times. J is TRBJ1-1 and V is TRBV2; D may be TRBD1 (5 bases). The CDR3 loop spans 14 amino acids. The germline gives CDR1 SNHLY, CDR2 FYNNEI. V lost 6 bases and J lost 4, with 15 bases in between. As DNA, the CDR3 is TGTGCCAGCAGCGCCAGCCTCGGGGGCACTGAAGCTTTCTTT. Residues: CASSASLGGTEAFF.

At least ten counts were recorded for this clonotype. The gene calls are TRBV20-1 and TRBJ2-7; 8 nucleotides match TRBD1. CDR1 DFQATT and CDR2 SNEGSKA come from the germline V gene (reference sequence). This CDR3 is 13 amino acids long. After removal of 5 bases from V and 5 bases from J, the junction contained 8 bases not matched to a gene. CDR3 DNA sequence: TGCAGTGCTCATCACACAGGGGGGAACGAGCAGTACTTC. Protein sequence: CSAHHTGGNEQYF.

This clonotype was counted many times. The chain uses TRBV4-1 and TRBJ2-3, with D possibly being TRBD1 (7 bases). The CDR3 runs 16 residues. V dropped 4 bases and J dropped 2 bases, with 16 bases sitting between them. Germline V CDR1 and CDR2: MGHRA, YSYEKL. CDR3 in amino acids: CASSLVGQDYTDTQYF. CDR3 in DNA: TGCGCCAGCAGCCTGGTCGGACAGGACTACACAGATACGCAGTATTTT.

Regarding this clonotype: This may arise from a read error, as a much more abundant clone is one base away. CDR3 sequence: CASSQITDYGQYF. The CDR3 nucleotides read TGTGCCAGCAGCCAAATAACAGACTACGGGCAGTACTTC. The gene calls are TRBV3-1 and TRBJ2-7; possibly TRBD2 for D (5 bases). This CDR3 is 13 amino acids long. From germline, CDR1 is LGHDT and CDR2 YNNKEL (reference sequence).

This clonotype was picked up one time. The rearrangement joins TRBV18 to TRBJ1-2; D remains ambiguous. There are 15 residues in the CDR3. The ends were cut back, 3 bases at V and 4 bases at J, with 15 bases in the middle. Germline-derived CDR1 and CDR2 are KGHSH and LQKENI. The CDR3 DNA reads as TGTGCCAGCTCACCTAACCCCATCGCTGGCTATGGCTACACCTTC. It specifies CASSPNPIAGYGYTF.

This clonotype showed up just a few times. CDR3 residues: CASTEGRNYGYTF. CDR3 sequence (DNA): TGTGCCAGCACCGAAGGACGAAACTATGGCTACACCTTC. The chain is built from TRBV6-2 or TRBV6-3 and TRBJ1-2; D not resolved. The CDR3 runs to 13 residues. Trimming took 7 bases from V and 2 from J, leaving 11 bases between them. CDR1 and CDR2 from the germline V gene are MNHEY and SVGEGT.

This clonotype was counted ten times or more. The genes are TRBV6-2 or TRBV6-3 and TRBJ2-5, with TRBD1 matching 7 bases. V shed 7 bases and J 5 bases; nucleotides not matched to a gene: 7. The CDR3 spans 13 residues. Germline V gene lookup returns CDR1 MNHEY and CDR2 SVGEGT. In DNA, the CDR3 is TGTGCCAGCAATTTCGCCAGGGGGGAGACCCAGTACTTC. Translation: CASNFARGETQYF.

This clonotype was seen more than once but under ten times. The rearrangement joins TRBV7-6 to TRBJ2-7; 15 positions match TRBD2. J lost 3 bases, V lost 5 bases, and 11 bases had no gene match. Germline CDR1 is SGHVS and CDR2 is FNYEAQ. The CDR3 runs 18 residues. CDR3 bases: TGTGCCAGCAGCCAGGGACTAGCGGGAGGAGATTACAACTACGAGCAGTACTTC. It translates to CASSQGLAGGDYNYEQYF.

A single count supports this clonotype. V and J are TRBV7-2 and TRBJ2-3, with 8 bases aligning to TRBD1. V dropped 6 bases and J dropped 0; count of bases not matched to a gene: 8. Per germline, CDR1 SGHTA and CDR2 FQGNSA. This CDR3 has 16 residues. CDR3 coding DNA: TGTGCCAGCAGTTATTACCAGGGGGCGAGCACAGATACGCAGTATTTT. Translation: CASSYYQGASTDTQYF.

In its sample, this clonotype was seen many times. The chain is built from TRBV14 and TRBJ2-3; D uncertain. The V gene lost 4 bases and the J gene lost 3 bases, with 14 bases spanning the gap. CDR3 length equals 15 residues. Germline loops: CDR1 SGHDN, CDR2 FVKESK. DNA for the CDR3: TGTGCCAGCAGCCTTAAAAGAGGATATACAGATACGCAGTATTTT. Protein product: CASSLKRGYTDTQYF. The full variable domain, in which reference TRBV14 and TRBJ2-3 provide the parts outside the CDR3, is EAGVTQFPSHSVIEKGQTVTLRCDPISGHDNLYWYRRVMGKEIKFLLHFVKESKQDESGMPNNRFLAERTGGTYSTLKVQPAELEDSGVYFCASSLKRGYTDTQYFGPGTRLTVL.

This chain joins TRBV18 and TRBJ2-4, with 7 bases matching TRBD1. V lost 3 bases, J lost 9 bases, and 11 bases stayed unmatched. CDR1 and CDR2 (germline): KGHSH, LQKENI. This CDR3 has 15 residues. Written as DNA, the CDR3 is TGTGCCAGCTCACCTCCAACGACACAGGGGAGCATTCAGTACTTC. As protein: CASSPPTTQGSIQYF.

This clonotype was counted ten times or more. The gene calls are TRBV18 and TRBJ2-7; D may be TRBD1 or TRBD2 (5 bases each). CDR3 size: 14 residues. Germline values: CDR1 KGHSH, CDR2 LQKENI. V gave up 6 bases and J gave up 2 bases, with 14 bases separating them. The CDR3 DNA reads TGTGCCAGCTCTCCCGGGACCGTTACCTACGAGCAGTACTTC. Translating gives CASSPGTVTYEQYF.

This clonotype was counted many times. This chain uses TRBV6-5 with TRBJ2-5; 11 nucleotides line up with TRBD2. The CDR3 loop spans 19 amino acids. The junction had 11 bases not matched to a gene; V was cut back by 2 bases and J by 0 bases. CDR1 and CDR2 (germline): MNHEY, SVGAGI. CDR3 sequence: CASSYEGLAGGPYQETQYF. CDR3 coding DNA: TGTGCCAGCAGTTACGAAGGGCTAGCGGGGGGACCTTACCAAGAGACCCAGTACTTC.